A selection of T cell receptor beta chains follows, all from one sample in a study of blood T cell repertoires in COVID-19. Sequencing was performed with immunoSEQ multiplex PCR; in TCRdb, only in-frame clones are kept and a portion is missing. Counted here are 210,000 or so clones, around nine tenths occurring once; the ten biggest clones make up around 5.9%. Sample: peripheral blood. These receptors all come from a woman in her 40s who had recovered from COVID-19. The CDR3 runs from the conserved cysteine through the conserved F or W. A D gene is named only where the DNA matches it firmly. Only some rows state a clone size, as once, few, many or a class for expanded clones.

- | TRBJ2-2 | - | TRBV7-3 | TGTGCCAGCAGCTTACAGGGCCTAGGGGTTCCCGGGGAGCTGTTTTTT | CASSLQGLGVPGELFF
- | TRBJ2-7 | TRBD2 | TRBV19 | TGTGCCAGTACCCTGGGACTAGGGCCCTACGAGCAGTACTTC | CASTLGLGPYEQYF
- | TRBJ2-4 | - | TRBV5-6 | TGTGCCAGCAGCTCAAATGTAGCCAAAAACATTCAGTACTTC | CASSSNVAKNIQYF
- | TRBJ1-1 | TRBD1 | TRBV5-1 | TGCGCCAGCAGCTTAGTGGGACAGGGGGAAACTGAAGCTTTCTTT | CASSLVGQGETEAFF
few | TRBJ1-5 | - | TRBV4-1 | TGCGCCAGCAGCCAAGATCAGGGACTTAGCAATCAGCCCCAGCATTTT | CASSQDQGLSNQPQHF
- | TRBJ2-1 | TRBD2 | TRBV7-6 | TGTGCCAGCAGCTTAGCTCCCGGCGGGAGGCGGAATGAGCAGTTCTTC | CASSLAPGGRRNEQFF
- | TRBJ2-7 | - | TRBV3-1/TRBV3-2 | TGTGCCAGCAGCCAACAGGGGTTCTACGAGCAGTACTTC | CASSQQGFYEQYF
- | TRBJ2-1 | TRBD2 | TRBV6-5 | TGTGCCAGCAGTTCTAGCGGGACTGACAACAATGAGCAGTTCTTC | CASSSSGTDNNEQFF
- | TRBJ1-6 | - | TRBV13 | TGTGCCAGCAGCTTCAGCCCCCCTACAGGGCCCTATAATTCACCCCTCCACTTT | CASSFSPPTGPYNSPLHF
- | TRBJ1-6 | TRBD1 | TRBV6-6 | TGTGCCAGCAGTCAAGAGGACAGGGTCTATAATTCACCCCTCCACTTT | CASSQEDRVYNSPLHF